One T cell receptor (beta chain) is described in this entry. Its specific antigen is unknown. The record has no base qualities; no much larger clone is one base away. The entry originates in a study of control samples from healthy donors and cancer patients (dated by TCRdb to the early 2020s). Trimming leaves V shorter by 3 bases and J shorter by 3 bases, with the junction holding 7 bases beyond the gene matches. The germline V gene gives CDR1 as SGHRS and CDR2 as YFSETQ. Taken from cysteine to phenylalanine, the CDR3 has 16 residues. Left in the record is the CDR3 DNA by itself, 48 bases read in frame from the first base. To prepare the library, the immunoSEQ multiplex PCR assay was applied. TCRdb holds this immuneACCESS table with in-frame rearrangements only. Some clones are missing; in checked studies, unresolved V genes explain under half, and the rest has no known cause. The sample table contains 150,000 to 200,000 clones; only one count was recorded for around 91% of them. Clones ranked in the top ten supply around 1.5% of the sample.

The chain is assembled from TRBV5-1 and TRBJ2-3; 10 junctional bases match TRBD2. Source material: blood. The clonotype originates from a woman aged 45-65 years in good health. The DNA sequence is given as TGCGCCAGCAGCTCGTCGCTAGCGGGAGTTACAGATACGCAGTATTTT. Its protein product is CASSSSLAGVTDTQYF.